This T cell receptor (beta chain) was identified during a study of CD8 T cells in ankylosing spondylitis. Study results and caveats: Enrichment of disease-linked clones was reportedly significant in matched ankylosing spondylitis synovial fluid. Previous work reported some of these motif variants in the synovial fluid and blood of reactive arthritis. Blood of patients with ankylosing spondylitis appeared to be characterized by a TCR beta motif of eight highly homologous variants.

The V gene end was trimmed by 4 bases and the J gene end by 4 bases; junction bases not matched to a gene: 12. This CDR3 is built from 16 residues. CDR1 is SGHDN, CDR2 FVKESK, per germline. This clonotype came up many times. What it binds is unknown. Quantitative 5'-RACE with molecular barcodes was used to make the TCR beta libraries. TCRdb reprocessed the 5' RACE reads with MiXCR, giving one entry per CDR3 protein. The sample gives 250,000 to 350,000 distinct CDR3 sequences, under 8.5% of which show up once; roughly 14% is in the top ten. Material for sequencing was blood, either unsorted or a sorted T cell fraction (not recorded which). This sequence joins TRBV14 and TRBJ1-2; 7 bases fit TRBD1. This clonotype was obtained from a male donor with ankylosing spondylitis. The CDR3 DNA reads TGTGCCAGCAGCCTACGAGCCGGGACAGATTTCTATGGCTACACCTTC. Its translation: CASSLRAGTDFYGYTF.